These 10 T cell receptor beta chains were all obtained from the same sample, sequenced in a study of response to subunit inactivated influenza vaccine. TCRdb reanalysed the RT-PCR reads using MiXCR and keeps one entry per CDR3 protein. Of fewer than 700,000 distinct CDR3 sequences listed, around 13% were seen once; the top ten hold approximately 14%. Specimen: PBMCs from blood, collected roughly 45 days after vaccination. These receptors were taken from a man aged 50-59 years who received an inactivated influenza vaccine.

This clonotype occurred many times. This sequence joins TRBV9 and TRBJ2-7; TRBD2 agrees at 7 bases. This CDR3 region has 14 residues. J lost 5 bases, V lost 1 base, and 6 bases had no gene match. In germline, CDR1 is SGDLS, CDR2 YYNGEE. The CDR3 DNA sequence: TGTGCCAGCAGCGTAAGGTGGGAGGGCAACGAGCAGTACTTC. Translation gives CASSVRWEGNEQYF.

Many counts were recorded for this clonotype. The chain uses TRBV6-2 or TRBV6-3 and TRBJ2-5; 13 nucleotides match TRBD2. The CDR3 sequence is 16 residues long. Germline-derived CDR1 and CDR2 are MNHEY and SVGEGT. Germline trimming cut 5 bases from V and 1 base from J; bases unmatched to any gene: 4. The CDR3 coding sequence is TGTGCCAGCAGTCAAACTAGCGGGAGGGCCCAAGAGACCCAGTACTTC. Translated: CASSQTSGRAQETQYF.

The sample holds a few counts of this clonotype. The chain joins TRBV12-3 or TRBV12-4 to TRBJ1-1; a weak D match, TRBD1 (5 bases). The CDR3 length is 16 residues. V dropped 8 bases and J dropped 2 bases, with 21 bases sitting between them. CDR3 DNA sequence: TGTGCCAGCGACCAAGCGGGGGGGGGATCTAACACTGAAGCTTTCTTT. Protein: CASDQAGGGSNTEAFF.

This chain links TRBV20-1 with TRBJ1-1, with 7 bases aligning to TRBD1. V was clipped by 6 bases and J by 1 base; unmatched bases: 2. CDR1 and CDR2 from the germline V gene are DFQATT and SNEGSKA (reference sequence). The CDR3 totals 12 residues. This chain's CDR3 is CSANRGNTEAFF. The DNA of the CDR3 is TGCAGTGCGAACAGGGGGAACACTGAAGCTTTCTTT.

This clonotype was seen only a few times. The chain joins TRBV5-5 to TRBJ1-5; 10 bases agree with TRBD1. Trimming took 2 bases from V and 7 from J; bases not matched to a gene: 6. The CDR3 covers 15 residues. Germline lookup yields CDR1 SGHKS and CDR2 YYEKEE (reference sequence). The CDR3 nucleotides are TGTGCCAGCAGCTTTGGACAGGGGGTTAGGCAGCCCCAGCATTTT. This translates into CASSFGQGVRQPQHF.

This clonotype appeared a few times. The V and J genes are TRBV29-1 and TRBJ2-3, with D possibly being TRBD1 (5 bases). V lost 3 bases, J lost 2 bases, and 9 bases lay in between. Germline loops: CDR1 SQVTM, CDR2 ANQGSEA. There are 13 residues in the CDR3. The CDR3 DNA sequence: TGCAGCGTTGAGGTGACAGTCACAGATACGCAGTATTTT. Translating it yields CSVEVTVTDTQYF.

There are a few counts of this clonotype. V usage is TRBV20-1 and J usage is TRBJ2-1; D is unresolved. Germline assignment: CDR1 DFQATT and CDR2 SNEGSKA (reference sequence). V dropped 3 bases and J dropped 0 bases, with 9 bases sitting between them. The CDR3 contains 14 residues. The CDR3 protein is CSARSHNSYNEQFF. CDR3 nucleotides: TGCAGTGCTAGGTCCCACAACTCCTACAATGAGCAGTTCTTC.

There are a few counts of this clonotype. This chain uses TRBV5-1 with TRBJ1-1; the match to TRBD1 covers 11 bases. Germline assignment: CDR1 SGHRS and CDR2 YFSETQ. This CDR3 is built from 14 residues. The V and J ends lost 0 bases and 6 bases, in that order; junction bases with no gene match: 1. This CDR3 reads CASSLGTGGSEAFF. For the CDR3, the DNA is TGCGCCAGCAGCTTGGGGACAGGGGGCTCTGAAGCTTTCTTT.

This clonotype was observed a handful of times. CDR3 region: CASSSFGAQYF. CDR3 DNA sequence: TGTGCCAGCAGTTCGTTCGGGGCCCAGTACTTC. This sequence joins TRBV7-9 and TRBJ2-5, with a weak D call TRBD2 (5 bases). V dropped 6 bases and J dropped 9 bases, with 11 bases sitting between them. Looked up from germline, CDR1 is SEHNR and CDR2 is FQNEAQ (reference sequence). The length of the CDR3 is 11 residues.

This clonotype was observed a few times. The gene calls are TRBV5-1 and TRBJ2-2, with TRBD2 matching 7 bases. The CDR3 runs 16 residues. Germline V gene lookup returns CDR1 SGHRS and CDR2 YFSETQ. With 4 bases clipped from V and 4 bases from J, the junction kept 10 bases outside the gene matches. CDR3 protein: CASSPWGGSVTGELFF. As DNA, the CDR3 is TGCGCCAGCAGCCCCTGGGGGGGGTCGGTCACCGGGGAGCTGTTTTTT.